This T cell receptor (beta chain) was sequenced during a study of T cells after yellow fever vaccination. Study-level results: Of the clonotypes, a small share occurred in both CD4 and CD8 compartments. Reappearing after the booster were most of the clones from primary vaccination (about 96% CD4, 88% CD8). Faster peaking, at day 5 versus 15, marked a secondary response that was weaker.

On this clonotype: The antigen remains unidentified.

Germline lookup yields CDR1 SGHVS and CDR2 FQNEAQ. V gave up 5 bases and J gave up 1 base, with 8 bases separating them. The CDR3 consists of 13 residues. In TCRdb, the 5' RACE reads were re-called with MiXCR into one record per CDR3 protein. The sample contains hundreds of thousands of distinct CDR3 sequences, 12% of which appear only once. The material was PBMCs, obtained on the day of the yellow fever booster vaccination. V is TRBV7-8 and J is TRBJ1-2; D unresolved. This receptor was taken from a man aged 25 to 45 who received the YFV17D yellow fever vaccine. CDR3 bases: TGTGCCAGCAGCCAGTACATTAACTATGGCTACACCTTC. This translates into CASSQYINYGYTF. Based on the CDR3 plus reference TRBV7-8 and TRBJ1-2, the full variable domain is GAGVSQSPRYKVAKRGQDVALRCDPISGHVSLFWYQQALGQGPEFLTYFQNEAQLDKSGLPSDRFFAERPEGSVSTLKIQRTQQEDSAVYLCASSQYINYGYTFGSGTRLTVV.